Listed below are T cell receptor beta chains from one sample, sequenced in a study of blood T cell repertoires in COVID-19. Sequenced by immunoSEQ multiplex PCR; TCRdb stores in-frame clones only, minus some. This sample has under 200,000 clones, with more than 80% found just once. The sample consisted of peripheral blood. These receptor sequences come from a man in his fifties or sixties with acute or convalescent COVID-19. CDR3s include the opening cysteine and the closing phenylalanine or tryptophan. A D gene is named only where the DNA matches it firmly. Where a row states a size, it is once, few, many or the class of an expanded clone; other rows omit it.

D gene,V gene,J gene,clone size,CDR3 protein,CDR3 DNA
TRBD1,TRBV19,TRBJ1-5,-,CASSMGQGPGQPQHF,TGTGCCAGTAGTATGGGACAGGGGCCTGGTCAGCCCCAGCATTTT
-,TRBV5-1,TRBJ1-3,-,CASTPSHTIYF,TGCGCCAGCACCCCAAGCCACACCATATATTTT
-,TRBV27,TRBJ2-7,-,CASRTPGQYEQYF,TGTGCCAGCAGGACACCCGGACAGTACGAGCAGTACTTC
TRBD1,TRBV6-2/TRBV6-3,TRBJ2-3,-,CASSYSGTGRDTQYF,TGTGCCAGCAGTTACTCCGGGACAGGGAGGGATACGCAGTATTTT
TRBD2,TRBV11-2,TRBJ2-5,-,CASSSRLAGGRETQYF,TGTGCCAGCAGCTCCCGACTAGCGGGGGGGCGGGAGACCCAGTACTTC
-,TRBV6-2/TRBV6-3,TRBJ1-1,-,CASSLTLNTEAFF,TGTGCCAGCAGTCTTACACTGAACACTGAAGCTTTCTTT
-,TRBV6-5,TRBJ1-3,-,CASRRVGSEGNTIYF,TGTGCCAGCAGGAGGGTCGGTTCGGAGGGAAACACCATATATTTT
TRBD2,TRBV2,TRBJ2-2,-,CASSIWGGGTGELFF,TGTGCCAGCTCAATTTGGGGGGGTGGAACCGGGGAGCTGTTTTTT
-,TRBV6-5,TRBJ1-2,-,CASSYDRNYGYTF,TGTGCCAGCAGTTACGACAGAAACTATGGCTACACCTTC
-,TRBV9,TRBJ2-2,-,CASSELKDSLNTGELFF,TGTGCCAGCAGCGAACTAAAGGACAGCTTGAACACCGGGGAGCTGTTTTTT
TRBD1,TRBV18,TRBJ1-3,-,CASSPPTGAGNTIYF,TGTGCCAGCTCACCACCTACAGGGGCTGGAAACACCATATATTTT
-,TRBV10-3,TRBJ1-1,-,CAISVAEDTEAFF,TGTGCCATCAGTGTGGCAGAAGACACTGAAGCTTTCTTT
-,TRBV18,TRBJ2-7,-,CASSPSSAEQYF,TGTGCCAGCTCACCATCCAGTGCCGAGCAGTACTTC
-,TRBV9,TRBJ1-5,-,CASSPPPGWSNQPQHF,TGTGCCAGCAGCCCCCCCCCAGGATGGAGCAATCAGCCCCAGCATTTT
-,TRBV10-3,TRBJ2-3,-,CAISEGLGNTQYF,TGTGCCATCAGTGAGGGACTGGGAAATACGCAGTATTTT
-,TRBV6-5,TRBJ2-1,once,CASSYSPGMDNEQFF,TGTGCCAGCAGTTACTCACCGGGGATGGACAATGAGCAGTTCTTC
-,TRBV19,TRBJ1-5,-,CASSVGASNQPQHF,TGTGCCAGTAGTGTTGGGGCCAGCAATCAGCCCCAGCATTTT
TRBD2,TRBV20-1,TRBJ2-1,-,CSASFAGRAGNEQFF,TGCAGTGCTAGTTTTGCCGGGAGGGCCGGGAATGAGCAGTTCTTC
-,TRBV30,TRBJ2-5,once,CAWSQAGGETQYF,TGTGCCTGGAGTCAGGCGGGCGGGGAGACCCAGTACTTC
-,TRBV29-1,TRBJ1-2,-,CSVESRAGYTF,TGCAGCGTTGAATCCAGGGCTGGCTACACCTTC
-,TRBV7-2,TRBJ1-1,-,CASSLEWGGLPEAFF,TGTGCCAGCAGCTTAGAGTGGGGGGGACTCCCTGAAGCTTTCTTT
-,TRBV15,TRBJ1-5,-,CATSRVPGLQPQHF,TGTGCCACCAGCAGAGTTCCAGGGCTCCAGCCCCAGCATTTT
TRBD2,TRBV11-2,TRBJ2-5,-,CASSLYLAGVETQYF,TGTGCCAGCAGCTTATATCTAGCGGGAGTGGAGACCCAGTACTTC
-,TRBV7-2,TRBJ2-1,-,CASSFVGQSSYNEQFF,TGTGCCAGCAGCTTCGTGGGCCAAAGCTCCTACAATGAGCAGTTCTTC
TRBD1,TRBV6-5,TRBJ2-7,-,CASSYTVGGVEQYF,TGTGCCAGCAGTTACACCGTAGGGGGCGTCGAGCAGTACTTC
TRBD2,TRBV7-2,TRBJ2-3,-,CASSPLGGGGADTQYF,TGTGCCAGCAGTCCCCTCGGGGGGGGAGGAGCAGATACGCAGTATTTT